The 6 T cell receptor beta chains presented below share a single source sample, sequenced in a study of T-cell memory formation after mild COVID-19. TCRdb itself ran the 5' RACE reads through MiXCR, one entry per CDR3 protein. This table has hundreds of thousands of distinct CDR3 sequences, around 15% appearing once. The sample comprised PBMCs or a T cell subset sorted from them (not recorded which). All receptors come from a man aged 18 to 29 who had mild COVID-19 (a few samples of this study predate the infection). Cell type and time point are not known.

This clonotype occurred a few times. The chain employs TRBV15 and TRBJ2-5; 13 nucleotides line up with TRBD2. J was trimmed by 4 bases and V by 5 bases; bases with no gene match: 4. The CDR3 is made up of 15 amino acids. The germline V gene encodes CDR1 LNHNV and CDR2 YYDKDF (reference sequence). The CDR3 DNA reads TGTGCCACCAGCGGGGGACTAGCGGGGCGAGAGACCCAGTACTTC. Translated: CATSGGLAGRETQYF.

The V and J genes are TRBV6-6 and TRBJ2-5; the D call may be TRBD1 or TRBD2 (5 bases each). This CDR3 is built from 13 residues. Trimming cost V 10 bases and J 3 bases, with 15 bases left between them. The germline gives CDR1 MNHNY, CDR2 SVGAGI (reference sequence). CDR3: CATRGAAKETQYF. The DNA of the CDR3 is TGTGCCACCAGAGGGGCAGCGAAAGAGACCCAGTACTTC.

The CDR3 DNA is TGTGCCAGCAGTTTTCGTGCGAACGTGGCAGGGGGGCAAGGTGATGAGCAGTTCTTC. It translates to CASSFRANVAGGQGDEQFF. The gene calls are TRBV7-2 and TRBJ2-1; TRBD1 is a possible D gene (7 bases). Trimming took 6 bases from V and 8 from J, leaving 32 bases between them. The CDR3 has 19 amino acids. Germline V gene sequence: CDR1 SGHTA, CDR2 FQGNSA.

There are a few counts of this clonotype. V and J are TRBV5-1 and TRBJ1-1; a weak D match, TRBD1 (6 bases). CDR1 and CDR2 (germline): SGHRS, YFSETQ. The CDR3 totals 13 residues. V was trimmed by 3 bases and J by 2 bases, leaving 8 bases between them. The CDR3 DNA sequence: TGCGCCAGCAGCTGGACAGCCAACACTGAAGCTTTCTTT. It translates to CASSWTANTEAFF.

A few counts support this clonotype. This chain uses TRBV28 with TRBJ2-2, with D possibly being TRBD2 (6 bases). The CDR3 consists of 15 residues. Germline V lookup: CDR1 MDHEN, CDR2 SYDVKM. Trimming took off 6 bases at V and 2 bases at J, with 13 bases between the two ends. CDR3 in DNA: TGTGCCAGCAGCTACCGGGACTTTAACACCGGGGAGCTGTTTTTT. Its protein product is CASSYRDFNTGELFF.

The rearrangement uses TRBV4-3 and TRBJ2-7; the D is unclear. Germline CDR1 reads LGHNA; CDR2 reads YSLEER. There are 13 residues in the CDR3. The V end was cut by 0 bases, the J end by 7 bases, with 10 bases between. CDR3: CASSQEESVEQYF. The CDR3 nucleotides read TGCGCCAGCAGCCAAGAAGAGAGCGTGGAGCAGTACTTC.